The clone carrying this T cell receptor beta chain occurred a few times. The time point here: patch test 2, 6 weeks after DPC sensitization. Described treatment: therapeutic diphenylcyclopropenone sensitization with weekly scalp DPC. The data stem from a study of human T cells and chemical hapten exposure. Turning to the study itself: Patients' scalps got diphenylcyclopropenone weekly throughout the approximately 25-week study.

TCRdb called the RACE reads again in MiXCR, with one record for every CDR3 protein. The table shows over 85,000 distinct CDR3 sequences, with about a tenth occurring only once. V lost 3 bases, J lost 4 bases, and 9 bases lay in between. Germline CDR1 is MGHRA and CDR2 is YSYEKL. The CDR3 consists of 13 residues. V gene TRBV4-1 combines with J gene TRBJ1-1, with D perhaps TRBD1 (5 bases). The specimen was whole blood, collected in connection with sensitization to the hapten diphenylcyclopropenone (DPC). This sequence was found in a woman aged 40 to 49 with alopecia areata. Some clones in this sample may be carry-over from other donors' samples. The CDR3 loop is CASSHVQGTEAFF. CDR3 nucleotides: TGCGCCAGCAGCCACGTCCAGGGCACTGAAGCTTTCTTT.